This T cell receptor beta chain was recorded in a study of Ad26.COV2.S vaccination and SARS-CoV-2 variants. Germline V CDR1 and CDR2: MNHEY, SVGAGI. Trimming removed 6 bases from V and 7 bases from J, with 7 bases in between. The CDR3 runs to 12 residues. Study outcomes and limitations: Reports say spike-specific CD8+ and CD4+ T cell responses covered substantial breadth after vaccination.

As concerns this clone: Antigen unknown.

Only in-frame clones appear in the TCRdb table, and some are missing; sequencing was by immunoSEQ multiplex PCR. This sample yields approximately 410,000 clones, of which around 92% are seen a single time; more than 1.5% belongs to the top ten. The treatment was: roughly 19 received Ad26.COV2.S at low or high dose, single or two shots; several received placebo; per-sample allocation not given. Specimens were obtained on day 63 following the first vaccine or placebo injection. The donor's status was that of an adult aged 18-55 years in Boston. In the vaccine, an Ad26 vector expressed the SARS-CoV-2 spike of the Wuhan strain.

This chain links TRBV6-5 with TRBJ1-6; D is unresolved. The clonotype originates from a person aged 18-65 years who received the Ad26.COV2.S COVID-19 vaccine or a placebo. The specimen was peripheral blood, collected in a trial of Ad26.COV2.S vaccine versus placebo. The CDR3 is CASRQYNSPLHF. The CDR3 coding sequence is TGTGCCAGCAGACAGTACAATTCACCCCTCCACTTT.